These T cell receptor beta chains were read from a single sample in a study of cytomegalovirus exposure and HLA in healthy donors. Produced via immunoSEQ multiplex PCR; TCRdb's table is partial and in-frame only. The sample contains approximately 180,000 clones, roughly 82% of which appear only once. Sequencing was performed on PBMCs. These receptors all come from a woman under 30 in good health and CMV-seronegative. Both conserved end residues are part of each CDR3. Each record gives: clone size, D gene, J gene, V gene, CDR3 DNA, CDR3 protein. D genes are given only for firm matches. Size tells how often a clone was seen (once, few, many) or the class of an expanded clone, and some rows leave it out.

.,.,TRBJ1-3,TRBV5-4,TGTGCCAGCAGCTTGGCCGAGGGAGGAAACACCATATATTTT,CASSLAEGGNTIYF
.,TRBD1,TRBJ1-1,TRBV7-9,TGTGCCACCCTGTATGACAGGGACACTGAAGCTTTCTTT,CATLYDRDTEAFF
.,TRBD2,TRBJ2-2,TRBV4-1,TGCGCCAGCAGCCACTTACTCGGGGGGAGGGGCTCCGGGGAGCTGTTTTTT,CASSHLLGGRGSGELFF
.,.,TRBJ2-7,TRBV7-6,TGTGCCAGCAGCTCATCGCGCGGTTACGAGCAGTACTTC,CASSSSRGYEQYF
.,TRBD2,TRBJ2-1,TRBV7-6,TGTGCCAGCAGCTTAGACGCTACTAGCGGGACCGGCAATGAGCAGTTCTTC,CASSLDATSGTGNEQFF
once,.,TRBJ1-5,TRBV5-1,TGCGCCAGCAGCTTGGTACCGGGTCCTCAGCCCCAGCATTTT,CASSLVPGPQPQHF
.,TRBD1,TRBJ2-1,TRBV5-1,TGCGCCAGCAGCTTTTCTCAGGGGGCACCCAATGAGCAGTTCTTC,CASSFSQGAPNEQFF
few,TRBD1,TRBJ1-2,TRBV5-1,TGCGCCAGCAGCTTAGACAGGGACTATGGCTACACCTTC,CASSLDRDYGYTF
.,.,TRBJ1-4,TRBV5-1,TGCGCCAGCACCAACCGGGACACCCATAATGAAAAACTGTTTTTT,CASTNRDTHNEKLFF
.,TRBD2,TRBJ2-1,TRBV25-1,TGTGCCAGCAGTAAGTGGGGACTAGCGGGAGATTATGAGCAGTTCTTC,CASSKWGLAGDYEQFF
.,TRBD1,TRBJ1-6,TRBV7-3,TGTGCCAGCAGCGCCGGGGACAGGGGTTACTCACCCCTCCACTTT,CASSAGDRGYSPLHF
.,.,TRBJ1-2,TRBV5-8,TGTGCCAGCATCAAACAGATAAACTATGGCTACACCTTC,CASIKQINYGYTF
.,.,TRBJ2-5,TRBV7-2,TGTGCCAGCAGCTTAGTCTATGGTGAGAGAGAGACCCAGTACTTC,CASSLVYGERETQYF
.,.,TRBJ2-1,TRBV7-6,TGTGCCAGCAGCCGTCCAGGGCGGAATGAGCAGTTCTTC,CASSRPGRNEQFF
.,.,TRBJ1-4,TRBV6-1,TGTGCCAGCAATTCGAGGTGGGGGGATGAAAAACTGTTTTTT,CASNSRWGDEKLFF
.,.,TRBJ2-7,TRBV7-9,TGTGCCAGCAGCTTAACGGGACTCGAAATGACCTACGAGCAGTACTTC,CASSLTGLEMTYEQYF
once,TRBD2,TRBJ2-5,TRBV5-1,TGCGCCAGCAGCCCCTGGGGACTAGCGGGAGTCCAAGAGACCCAGTACTTC,CASSPWGLAGVQETQYF
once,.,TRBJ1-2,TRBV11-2,TGTGCCAGCAGCTTAGAAACAGGGAACTATGGCTACACCTTC,CASSLETGNYGYTF
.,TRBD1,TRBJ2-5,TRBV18,TGTGCCAGCTCCCTGGGACAGGGGAGTGAGGGAGAGACCCAGTACTTC,CASSLGQGSEGETQYF
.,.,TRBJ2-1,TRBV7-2,TGTGCCAGCAGCTTAGTATCGGGCGGGGTAAACAATGAGCAGTTCTTC,CASSLVSGGVNNEQFF
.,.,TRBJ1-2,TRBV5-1,TGCGCCAGCAGCTTGGACAGCTATGGCTACACCTTC,CASSLDSYGYTF
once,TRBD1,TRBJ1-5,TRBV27,TGTGCCAGCAGTACAGCCGGGACAGGGAGAACTCAGCCCCAGCATTTT,CASSTAGTGRTQPQHF
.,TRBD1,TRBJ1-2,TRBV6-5,TGTGCCAGCAGTCCCCTGGGACAGGGAATTCATGGCTACACCTTC,CASSPLGQGIHGYTF
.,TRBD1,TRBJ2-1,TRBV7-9,TGTGCCAGCAGCTCAAGACAGGGATACTCCTACAATGAGCAGTTCTTC,CASSSRQGYSYNEQFF
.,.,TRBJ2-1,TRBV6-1,TGTGCCAGCAGTGTGGAGTTTGCCGGGAGCCACTACAATGAGCAGTTCTTC,CASSVEFAGSHYNEQFF
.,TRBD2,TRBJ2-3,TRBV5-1,TGCGCCAGCAGCTTGGACCGGGGGGGTAGCACAGATACGCAGTATTTT,CASSLDRGGSTDTQYF
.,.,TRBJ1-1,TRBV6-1,TGTGCCAGCAGTGAATTCGAGGGAATGAACACTGAAGCTTTCTTT,CASSEFEGMNTEAFF
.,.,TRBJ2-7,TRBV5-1,TGCGCCAGCAGCCCGACAACGGGGAACTACGAGCAGTACTTC,CASSPTTGNYEQYF
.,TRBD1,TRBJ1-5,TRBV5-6,TGTGCCAGCAGCTTGGGTCCCCGGGACAGCTTCAATCAGCCCCAGCATTTT,CASSLGPRDSFNQPQHF
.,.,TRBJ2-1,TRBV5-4,TGTGCCAGCAGCTTGGCCGCGGGATTCAATGAGCAGTTCTTC,CASSLAAGFNEQFF
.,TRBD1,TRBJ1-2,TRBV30,TGTGCCTGGAGTGTATCCCTGACAGGGGTCTATGGCTACACCTTC,CAWSVSLTGVYGYTF
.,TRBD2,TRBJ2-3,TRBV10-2,TGCGCCAGCAGAGAGAAGCGGGAGCGAAGAGATACGCAGTATTTT,CASREKRERRDTQYF
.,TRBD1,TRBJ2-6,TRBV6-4,TGTGCCAGCAGTGACGTACCCAGGGGGCCCTCTGGGGCCAACGTCCTGACTTTC,CASSDVPRGPSGANVLTF
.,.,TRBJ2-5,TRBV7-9,TGTGCCAGCAGCTTCCGGGTGGAGACCCAGTACTTC,CASSFRVETQYF
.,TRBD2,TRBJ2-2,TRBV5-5,TGTGCCAGCAGCCCTACTAGCGGGAGAGTTCACGGGGAGCTGTTTTTT,CASSPTSGRVHGELFF
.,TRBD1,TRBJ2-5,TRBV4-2,TGTGCCAGCAGCCAAGTAGTCACAGGGGAGGAGACCCAGTACTTC,CASSQVVTGEETQYF
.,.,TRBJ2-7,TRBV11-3,TGTGCCAGCAGCGGCGGTCCCTCCTACGAGCAGTACTTC,CASSGGPSYEQYF
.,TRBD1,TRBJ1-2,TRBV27,TGTGCCAGCAGTCCTGGGGACAGGCTGAGCCCCTACTATGGCTACACCTTC,CASSPGDRLSPYYGYTF
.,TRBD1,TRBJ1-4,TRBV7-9,TGTGCCAGCAGCCGACAAACAGGGGTTGGTGAAAAACTGTTTTTT,CASSRQTGVGEKLFF